These T cell receptor beta chains were read from a single sample in a study of T cell repertoires in cytomegalovirus infection. These receptors have no known antigen. MiXCR was run by TCRdb on the reads, yielding one entry per CDR3 protein. This table has hundreds of thousands of distinct CDR3 sequences, around 32% appearing once. The specimen comprised cultured PBMCs, sampled from culture after CMV antigen stimulation. Receptor source: a human donor in good health (CMV status not recorded). Some clones in this sample may be carry-over from other donors' samples. CDR3s include the opening cysteine and the closing phenylalanine or tryptophan. Fields, in order: clone size, J gene, V gene, D gene, CDR3 DNA, CDR3 protein. D genes are given only for firm matches. Size values are once, few and many counts, or a class for expanded clones, and some rows have none.

clone_size: few; j_call: TRBJ1-5; v_call: TRBV20-1; d_call: -; cdr3_nt: TGCAGTGCTGCCGAACTTTATGATAGCAATCAGCCCCAGCATTTT; cdr3_aa: CSAAELYDSNQPQHF
clone_size: many; j_call: TRBJ2-3; v_call: TRBV7-2; d_call: -; cdr3_nt: TGTGCCAGCAGCCTACTCGGGGGAGCGGGAGATACGCAGTATTTT; cdr3_aa: CASSLLGGAGDTQYF
clone_size: -; j_call: TRBJ2-5; v_call: TRBV5-1; d_call: -; cdr3_nt: TGCGCCAGCAGCTTACCGACAGGATCACAAGAGACCCAGTACTTC; cdr3_aa: CASSLPTGSQETQYF
clone_size: -; j_call: TRBJ1-6; v_call: TRBV2; d_call: -; cdr3_nt: TGTGCCAGCAGACCGGGGAGCTCTAATTCACCCCTCCACTTT; cdr3_aa: CASRPGSSNSPLHF
clone_size: once; j_call: TRBJ1-5; v_call: TRBV6-2/TRBV6-3; d_call: -; cdr3_nt: TGTGCCAGCACCAAGCGTGGGTCAGATCAGCCCCAGCATTTT; cdr3_aa: CASTKRGSDQPQHF
clone_size: -; j_call: TRBJ2-4; v_call: TRBV7-6; d_call: TRBD1; cdr3_nt: TGTGCCACCGGAGACAGGGCGGGCGACATTCAGTACTTC; cdr3_aa: CATGDRAGDIQYF
clone_size: few; j_call: TRBJ1-5; v_call: TRBV7-2; d_call: -; cdr3_nt: TGTGCCAGCAGCTTATACGGCTCGGGTCAGCCCCAGCATTTT; cdr3_aa: CASSLYGSGQPQHF
clone_size: many; j_call: TRBJ2-7; v_call: TRBV6-1; d_call: TRBD1; cdr3_nt: TGTGCCAGCAGTACCACAGGGGGTAGCGCCTACGAGCAGTACTTC; cdr3_aa: CASSTTGGSAYEQYF
clone_size: few; j_call: TRBJ2-1; v_call: TRBV7-2; d_call: -; cdr3_nt: TGTGCCAGCAGCTATATTCAGGTTGAGCAGTTCTTC; cdr3_aa: CASSYIQVEQFF
clone_size: -; j_call: TRBJ2-7; v_call: TRBV10-2; d_call: TRBD2; cdr3_nt: TGCGCCAGCCGGGTTAGCGGGACGCCCTACGAGCAGTACTTC; cdr3_aa: CASRVSGTPYEQYF
clone_size: many; j_call: TRBJ2-3; v_call: TRBV7-2; d_call: -; cdr3_nt: TGTGCCAGCAGCCAGGGGGCGGGAGCGGTAGATACGCAGTATTTT; cdr3_aa: CASSQGAGAVDTQYF
clone_size: -; j_call: TRBJ1-4; v_call: TRBV27; d_call: -; cdr3_nt: TGTGCCAGCAGTTTATACCCAACAGTTGAGAATGAAAAACTGTTTTTT; cdr3_aa: CASSLYPTVENEKLFF
clone_size: many; j_call: TRBJ1-1; v_call: TRBV7-2; d_call: -; cdr3_nt: TGTGCCAGCCAAAGACAGCTGCAGGGGAACACTGAAGCTTTCTTT; cdr3_aa: CASQRQLQGNTEAFF
clone_size: few; j_call: TRBJ2-5; v_call: TRBV7-9; d_call: -; cdr3_nt: TGTGCCAGCAGTCGACGGACTAACCAAGAGACCCAGTACTTC; cdr3_aa: CASSRRTNQETQYF
clone_size: -; j_call: TRBJ2-3; v_call: TRBV7-6; d_call: -; cdr3_nt: TGTGCCAGCAGCCTGGGGGTAGCTGCTGATACGCAGTATTTT; cdr3_aa: CASSLGVAADTQYF
clone_size: -; j_call: TRBJ2-7; v_call: TRBV11-2; d_call: TRBD1; cdr3_nt: TGTGCCAGCAGCTTTAAGTGGGACAGTAGCTCCTACGGGCAGTACTTC; cdr3_aa: CASSFKWDSSSYGQYF
clone_size: -; j_call: TRBJ2-7; v_call: TRBV19; d_call: -; cdr3_nt: TGTGCCAACACTGATTGGGGACTGGTTCGTTCCGAGCAGTACTTC; cdr3_aa: CANTDWGLVRSEQYF
clone_size: -; j_call: TRBJ2-3; v_call: TRBV2; d_call: TRBD2; cdr3_nt: TGTGCCAGCAACCCCCTCGCGGGGGGGGTGTATTTT; cdr3_aa: CASNPLAGGVYF
clone_size: -; j_call: TRBJ2-3; v_call: TRBV4-3; d_call: -; cdr3_nt: TGCGCCAGCAGCCAAGAACGGTTTGTCACAGATACGCAGTATTTT; cdr3_aa: CASSQERFVTDTQYF
clone_size: few; j_call: TRBJ2-3; v_call: TRBV7-2; d_call: TRBD2; cdr3_nt: TGTGCCAGCAGCTTAGATGCGGGGGTTCACACAGATACGCAGTATTTT; cdr3_aa: CASSLDAGVHTDTQYF
clone_size: -; j_call: TRBJ2-1; v_call: TRBV11-2; d_call: -; cdr3_nt: TGTGCCAGCAGCCCACCGCCAGGGTTCTACAATGAGCAGTTCTTC; cdr3_aa: CASSPPPGFYNEQFF
clone_size: -; j_call: TRBJ1-6; v_call: TRBV14; d_call: -; cdr3_nt: TGTGCCAGCAGCCAAGGTGTCGGAGGGTCACCCCTCCACTTT; cdr3_aa: CASSQGVGGSPLHF
clone_size: many; j_call: TRBJ2-1; v_call: TRBV7-8; d_call: -; cdr3_nt: TGTGCCAGCAGCTTAGCGCAGGCCCCCTCCTACAATGAGCAGTTCTTC; cdr3_aa: CASSLAQAPSYNEQFF
clone_size: few; j_call: TRBJ2-5; v_call: TRBV10-3; d_call: -; cdr3_nt: TGTGCCATCAGTGATAATGGAGGACAGACCCAAGAGACCCAGTACTTC; cdr3_aa: CAISDNGGQTQETQYF
clone_size: -; j_call: TRBJ2-2; v_call: TRBV5-1; d_call: TRBD2; cdr3_nt: TGCGCCAGCAGCTTCACTAGCGGAGGGGAGCTGTTTTTT; cdr3_aa: CASSFTSGGELFF
clone_size: many; j_call: TRBJ2-3; v_call: TRBV12-3/TRBV12-4; d_call: -; cdr3_nt: TGTGCCAGCAGTATATCCCCAGGGGCCGATACGCAGTATTTT; cdr3_aa: CASSISPGADTQYF
clone_size: -; j_call: TRBJ2-3; v_call: TRBV4-2; d_call: -; cdr3_nt: TGTGCCAGCAGCCAAGATCAGAGAGGAGGGGCAGATACGCAGTATTTT; cdr3_aa: CASSQDQRGGADTQYF
clone_size: -; j_call: TRBJ2-7; v_call: TRBV5-4; d_call: -; cdr3_nt: TGTGCCAGCAGCGATCGGGCCGGTAGCTCCTACGAGCAGTACTTC; cdr3_aa: CASSDRAGSSYEQYF
clone_size: once; j_call: TRBJ2-2; v_call: TRBV6-2/TRBV6-3; d_call: TRBD1; cdr3_nt: TGTGCCAGCAGTTACAAGACAGGGGGCGACACCGGGGAGCTGTTTTTT; cdr3_aa: CASSYKTGGDTGELFF
clone_size: few; j_call: TRBJ2-1; v_call: TRBV24-1; d_call: -; cdr3_nt: TGTGCCACCAGTGACCCGAACCAAACGGTGCAGTTCTTC; cdr3_aa: CATSDPNQTVQFF
clone_size: -; j_call: TRBJ2-3; v_call: TRBV20-1; d_call: -; cdr3_nt: TGCAGTGCTAGGAAACCCGCCCGCACAGATACGCAGTATTTT; cdr3_aa: CSARKPARTDTQYF
clone_size: many; j_call: TRBJ2-7; v_call: TRBV6-2/TRBV6-3; d_call: TRBD2; cdr3_nt: TGTGCCAGCAATTCCCGGACTAGCGGGAGGTACGAGCAGTACTTC; cdr3_aa: CASNSRTSGRYEQYF
clone_size: -; j_call: TRBJ2-5; v_call: TRBV12-3/TRBV12-4; d_call: TRBD2; cdr3_nt: TGTGCCAGCAGCCCCTCTAGCGGGGGGCCGGGAGAGACCCAGTACTTC; cdr3_aa: CASSPSSGGPGETQYF
clone_size: -; j_call: TRBJ2-5; v_call: TRBV10-3; d_call: TRBD2; cdr3_nt: TGTGCCATCAGTGATGTAGCGGGGGGCCTACAAGAGACCCAGTACTTC; cdr3_aa: CAISDVAGGLQETQYF
clone_size: -; j_call: TRBJ2-5; v_call: TRBV6-8; d_call: TRBD2; cdr3_nt: TGTGCCAGCAGCCACCGACAAGCGGGGGAGCAAGAGACCCAGTACTTC; cdr3_aa: CASSHRQAGEQETQYF
clone_size: -; j_call: TRBJ2-3; v_call: TRBV10-2; d_call: -; cdr3_nt: TGCGCCAGCAGTGGAATTAGCCGGGGCACAGATACGCAGTATTTT; cdr3_aa: CASSGISRGTDTQYF
clone_size: -; j_call: TRBJ2-2; v_call: TRBV6-1; d_call: TRBD1; cdr3_nt: TGTGCCAGCTACAGGGGGCGAATCGGGGAGCTGTTTTTT; cdr3_aa: CASYRGRIGELFF
clone_size: few; j_call: TRBJ2-3; v_call: TRBV6-2/TRBV6-3; d_call: -; cdr3_nt: TGTGCCAGCAGACGATGGAGGGGGTCAGATACGCAGTATTTT; cdr3_aa: CASRRWRGSDTQYF
clone_size: few; j_call: TRBJ2-7; v_call: TRBV7-6; d_call: -; cdr3_nt: TGTGCCAGCAGCCGGGGGCAAGATTACTACGAGCAGTACTTC; cdr3_aa: CASSRGQDYYEQYF
clone_size: -; j_call: TRBJ2-3; v_call: TRBV6-2/TRBV6-3; d_call: TRBD2; cdr3_nt: TGTGCCAGCAGCCGACTAGCGGGGGCGCTGGACACAGATACGCAGTATTTT; cdr3_aa: CASSRLAGALDTDTQYF
clone_size: few; j_call: TRBJ1-4; v_call: TRBV15; d_call: -; cdr3_nt: TGTGCCACCAGCAGGGCCCGATATGAAAAACTGTTTTTT; cdr3_aa: CATSRARYEKLFF
clone_size: -; j_call: TRBJ1-1; v_call: TRBV28; d_call: -; cdr3_nt: TGTGCCAGCAGTTTACCACCCAAGGGCAGGGTGGAATTGAACACTGAAGCTTTCTTT; cdr3_aa: CASSLPPKGRVELNTEAFF
clone_size: few; j_call: TRBJ2-7; v_call: TRBV10-3; d_call: TRBD2; cdr3_nt: TGTGCCATCAGGAGAGGGGAGGGCAACGAGCAGTACTTC; cdr3_aa: CAIRRGEGNEQYF
clone_size: -; j_call: TRBJ2-3; v_call: TRBV7-2; d_call: -; cdr3_nt: TGTGCCAGCTGGGCACGGGGGGCCGCTAGCACAGATACGCAGTATTTT; cdr3_aa: CASWARGAASTDTQYF
clone_size: -; j_call: TRBJ2-3; v_call: TRBV5-1; d_call: TRBD2; cdr3_nt: TGCGCCAGCAGCTCCCTATCTAGCGGGAGGGCCGCCACAGATACGCAGTATTTT; cdr3_aa: CASSSLSSGRAATDTQYF
clone_size: -; j_call: TRBJ2-7; v_call: TRBV4-3; d_call: -; cdr3_nt: TGCGCCAGCAGCCAAAATTGGGCCCTGGGGGACAAAAGATCCTACGAGCAGTACTTC; cdr3_aa: CASSQNWALGDKRSYEQYF
clone_size: -; j_call: TRBJ2-1; v_call: TRBV7-9; d_call: -; cdr3_nt: TGTGCCAGCAGCATAGACAATAATGAGCAGTTCTTC; cdr3_aa: CASSIDNNEQFF
clone_size: many; j_call: TRBJ1-3; v_call: TRBV7-9; d_call: TRBD1; cdr3_nt: TGTGCCAGCAGCTTAGAACAGGGGGCCTCTGGAAACACCATATATTTT; cdr3_aa: CASSLEQGASGNTIYF
clone_size: -; j_call: TRBJ1-2; v_call: TRBV27; d_call: -; cdr3_nt: TGTGCCAGCAGTGGGGGCAGAGGTGGCTACACCTTC; cdr3_aa: CASSGGRGGYTF
clone_size: few; j_call: TRBJ2-3; v_call: TRBV5-4; d_call: -; cdr3_nt: TGTGCCAGCAGCTTGACCCTAACGGGTAGCACAGATACGCAGTATTTT; cdr3_aa: CASSLTLTGSTDTQYF
clone_size: -; j_call: TRBJ2-3; v_call: TRBV2; d_call: TRBD2; cdr3_nt: TGTGCCAGCCCGGGGGGACTATTCACAGATACGCAGTATTTT; cdr3_aa: CASPGGLFTDTQYF